This paragraph reports one T cell receptor beta chain. This clone has a handful of counts. The target of this receptor is not known. Base qualities are not recorded, but no much larger clone differs from it by a single base. Library construction relied on the immunoSEQ multiplex PCR assay. A mixture of 60 forward primers for TCR Vbeta segments and 13 reverse primers for TCR Jbeta segments was used in the multiplex PCR. The CDR3 region of rearranged TCR beta genes was amplified from genomic DNA by a multiplex PCR assay. The amplified TCR beta libraries were sequenced on the Illumina HiSeq System as 87-base-pair reads. On the study's bioinformatics: Across the 600 to 700 repertoires, a later analysis counted tens of millions of unique TCR beta chains, 9.5 million to 13 million of which were shared by at least two donors. A nearest-neighbor algorithm error-corrected the raw reads and collapsed the reads into unique sequences, merging closely related sequences to remove PCR and sequencing errors. CDR3 sequences were aligned to IMGT reference sequences to assign V, D and J gene segments. For a sequence to be retained, a match of at least six nucleotides was required to both a V gene segment and a J gene segment. A rearrangement counted as productive if the CDR3 had no stop codons and remained in frame with V and J, and every other rearrangement counted as non-productive. CDR3 was defined according to IMGT convention as the region running from the second conserved V-encoded cysteine to the conserved J-encoded phenylalanine. The earlier analysis of about 560 of the donors excluded any sequence lacking an unambiguous match to a single V gene segment. In an earlier analysis of 587 of the donors, a V segment was called functional when productive rearrangements were above 56.7%, and segregating when the standard deviation between donors exceeded 5%. A statistical classification framework was built for diagnosing cytomegalovirus status from the catalog of TCR beta chain sequences. V and J gene assignment, in a later analysis, came from comparing TCR nucleotide sequences with IMGT/GENE-DB human TR gene sequences. In a later analysis, CDR3 sequences and most-parsimonious VDJ recombination scenarios were assigned using the TCRdist pipeline. In a later analysis, each TCR beta chain was defined by its CDR3 amino acid sequence together with its V-gene family, and reads without a unique V-gene family were excluded. In a later analysis, 500 to 700 highly shared, low-generation-probability nucleotide sequences were removed to address suspected cross-contamination and a sequencing artifact. In a later analysis, a clonal expansion index was calculated for each public chain from normalized within-repertoire ranks of inferred template counts. In a later analysis, generation probabilities were computed using a VDJ recombination model fitted to out-of-frame rearrangements, and the results were checked against IGoR. Hypergeometric tests were used in a later analysis to score TCR-TCR, TCR-HLA and TCR-CMV co-occurrence, with a repertoire-size bias correction applied to the TCR pairs. A later analysis estimated false discovery rates by permuting HLA or CMV assignments 20 times. In a later analysis, co-occurring TCRs were grouped using DBSCAN, and TCRdist sequence similarity was added for clustering within HLA-allele-positive subsets. Repertoires with fewer than 30,000 or more than 120,000 public chains were left out of co-occurrence clustering, as were five repertoires with anomalous nucleotide sharing. What TCRdb holds here is the immuneACCESS table cut down to in-frame rearrangements. Part of the clones is not present; checked against another copy, under half of the missing clones reflect an unresolved V gene, and the others are unexplained. V and J calls and clone size come straight from that table; D and trimming were deduced from the DNA. This sample is represented by some 130,000 clones; about 74% of them were singletons. The ten largest clones add up to about 6% of the sample.

Reading the germline V gene gives CDR1 SNHLY and CDR2 FYNNEI. For this chain, trimming is 6 bases at the V end and 7 bases at the J end, and the number of junction bases without a gene match is 9. Spanning cysteine to phenylalanine, the CDR3 consists of 15 amino acids. This entry keeps only the CDR3 DNA: 45 bases, framed from base 1. This record belongs to a study of cytomegalovirus exposure and HLA in healthy donors (dated by TCRdb to the late 2010s). In the study overall: In an earlier analysis of about 560 of the donors, 276 Gb of sequence data and approximately 120 million unique TCR beta sequences from about 179 million T cells were reported. An early release that covered about 600 HLA-typed donors contained approximately 300 gigabases of sequencing data and roughly 84 million unique TCR sequences. Of the approximately 400 genotyped donors, approximately 80% fell in the genetic ancestry cluster associated with self-reported Caucasian donors. The study was designed to test whether signatures of past pathogen exposure could be identified by cataloging public T cell receptors. Using immunosequencing, the study profiled T cell repertoires from fewer than 700 subjects and related those repertoires to cytomegalovirus serostatus. A separate validation cohort of roughly 110 different subjects was used in addition to the roughly 620-subject first cohort. The study combined high-throughput TCR immunosequencing, statistical association of individual TCRs with disease status, and machine learning to predict cytomegalovirus infection status. To study patterns of TCR occurrence, a later analysis re-analyzed previously published TCR beta repertoires from around 700 donors and added high-resolution HLA genotyping. Rather than using new phenotypic data, the later analysis identified candidate immune exposures from TCR beta sequences and from how often those sequences occurred across donors. An earlier analysis of approximately 580 of the donors used high-throughput TCR beta sequencing to judge whether each TCR beta V gene segment behaved as functional or pseudogenic. Donor age, sex, ethnicity and CMV serostatus were collected together with the repertoire data. In a later genetic analysis, genome-wide SNP genotypes for about three fifths of the 666 donors were used, and that subset was treated as a discovery cohort. All discovery cohort repertoires had been generated using a single sequencing platform. Class I and class II HLA loci were covered by the typing at four-digit resolution. The number of typed donors differed by locus: about 620-640 for A, B, C, DRB1 and DQB1; 500 to 550 for DQA1; around 610 for DPA1; and some 450 for DPB1. Several DR-DQ haplotypes were treated as single units for association and clustering because of strong linkage in the cohort. On average, 235,054 unique TCR beta nucleotide sequences were sequenced per donor among more than 350 genotyped donors of the cohort, with around 19% of those sequences being non-productive.

What the study reported, not specific to this receptor: In a later analysis, about 17,000 TCR beta sequences were associated with specific HLA alleles at a false discovery rate of 0.05. The only immune exposure information available for the cohort was CMV serostatus. Compared with the roughly 710-donor mean, donors in an Asian-associated ancestry cluster had fewer N-insertions in productive TCRs, according to a later genetic analysis. A group of highly shared sequence variants was considered likely to be a technical artifact of the sequencing pipeline. In both the original and validation cohorts, the classifier was reported to diagnose cytomegalovirus status with high specificity and sensitivity. In this cohort, only TCR beta chains were sequenced, and detectable features were limited by the absence of alpha or paired-chain data. Because counts were too low, roughly 17 rarely observed V segments, including chromosome 9 orphons, were left out of the earlier analysis of roughly 600 of the donors. When HLA alleles, especially DR and DQ, strongly co-occurred, TCR associations were difficult to assign to individual alleles. It was suggested by the authors that the approach could potentially be generalized to other disease states and immunological phenotypes. In a later analysis, several top co-occurrence clusters were reported to appear linked to parvovirus B19, influenza, CMV and Epstein-Barr virus. The study listed 150 to 200 TCR beta chains as associated with cytomegalovirus. Linkage disequilibrium might explain the correlated functional status among segregating V segments, but an unknown experimental factor could not be excluded. Across donors, most TCR sequences were observed very rarely, whereas some public TCRs were present in many individuals. In a later analysis, HLA-associated TCR beta chains were found to be more clonally expanded and to have lower generation probabilities than equally common non-associated chains. According to a later analysis, most CMV-associated TCR beta chains appeared to be HLA-restricted, and the HLA associations seemed to be driven largely by CMV exposure. A further reported finding was that TCR beta sequences accurately predicted the HLA-A and HLA-B alleles for most subjects in the first cohort. An earlier analysis of roughly 570 of the donors showed that most TCR beta V segments appeared in productive rearrangements either about 87% or about 30% of the time, which broadly matched IMGT annotations. Some IMGT-functional V segments, including TRBV6-2 and TRBV6-3, could not be told apart with the 87-base-pair reads, so those segments were excluded. V-gene and J-gene trimming of TCR beta chains was associated with a missense DCLRE1C variant in a later genetic analysis, and the association was replicated in an independent cohort. HLA typing was unavailable for some donors at each locus, so association tests used only the typed subset. Three of the identified cytomegalovirus-associated TCR beta chains were confirmed in vitro to be specific for cytomegalovirus antigens. Sequencing depth was assumed to be roughly uniform across donors in the presence/absence analyses, though that assumption may not hold. According to a later analysis, TCR association rates differed among HLA loci, with DRB1 alleles showing the most associated TCRs and HLA-C alleles showing the fewest.

In total, over 600 healthy bone marrow donors made up the cohort. At the time of sampling, every cohort member was nominally healthy, though immune exposures that went unrecorded were likely present. The donor was CMV seropositive and belonged to the group of 250 to 300 seropositive cohort members. Every donor gave a peripheral blood sample, and the peripheral blood mononuclear cells from that sample were used for TCR beta sequencing. The Qiagen DNeasy Blood Extraction Kit was used to extract genomic DNA from the blood cell samples. This sequence originates from a woman between 50 and 59 years old in good health and CMV-seropositive. The V and J genes are TRBV2 and TRBJ1-5, with 10 bases aligning to TRBD1. Material: PBMCs. The CDR3 loop reads CASRGQGIRRQPQHF. The DNA sequence follows: TGTGCCAGCAGGGGACAGGGGATAAGGAGGCAGCCCCAGCATTTT.